This T cell receptor (beta chain) was identified during a study of CD4+ T cells in melanoma. Trimming at V came to 4 bases and at J to 6 bases, leaving 1 base not matched to a gene. Germline CDR1 SGHAT, CDR2 FQNNGV. This CDR3 spans 13 amino acids. For this clone: Its antigen remains unidentified.

Libraries were prepared by immunoSEQ multiplex PCR; TCRdb keeps only in-frame clonotypes and omits some of them. The sample includes about 55,000 clones, roughly three quarters of them seen just once. Study-wide findings and caveats: Diverse differentiation states were reported for melanoma neoantigen-specific CD4+ T cells.

J is TRBJ2-1 and V is TRBV11-2; 9 bases fit TRBD1. Specimen: tumor tissue. This TCR came from a human donor with melanoma. CDR3 loop: CASSSTGGNEQFF. The CDR3, as DNA: TGTGCCAGCAGCTCGACAGGGGGCAATGAGCAGTTCTTC.